Following are 32 T cell receptor beta chains from one sample sequenced in a study of shared clonotypes between healthy human individuals. Using immunoSEQ multiplex PCR, the repertoire was profiled, and TCRdb retains in-frame clones only, with some absent. The sample has roughly 2 million clones, approximately 94% seen once. The specimen sequenced was naive CD4+ T cells sorted from blood. Regarding subset: CD45RA+ positively selected. These receptors came from a man between 18 and 29 years old in good health.

The chain employs TRBV4-1 and TRBJ1-5, with 8 bases fitting TRBD1. J lost 10 bases, V lost 4 bases, and 6 bases had no gene match. This CDR3 region has 13 residues. CDR1 is MGHRA and CDR2 is YSYEKL in the germline V gene. DNA for the CDR3: TGCGCCAGCAGCCGCGTCGGGACAGGACCCCAGCATTTT. Amino acid sequence: CASSRVGTGPQHF.

In nucleotides, the CDR3 is TGTGCCAGCAGCGTAGCCTGGAGCGGGGGGGGCCCCTACAATGAGCAGTTCTTC. Protein product: CASSVAWSGGGPYNEQFF. The J gene is TRBJ2-1, the V gene TRBV9; TRBD2 agrees at 10 bases. Trimming removed 0 bases from V and 2 bases from J; junction bases left unmatched: 8. This CDR3 has 18 residues. Germline V gene lookup returns CDR1 SGDLS and CDR2 YYNGEE.

The genes are TRBV5-4 and TRBJ2-2; a weak D match, TRBD1 (6 bases). Trimming removed 4 bases from V and 6 bases from J, with 10 bases in between. This CDR3 contains 13 residues. Germline V gives CDR1 SGHNT, CDR2 YYREEE (reference sequence). CDR3 in amino acids: CASSGTRAGELFF. In DNA, the CDR3 is TGTGCCAGCAGCGGGACACGCGCCGGGGAGCTGTTTTTT.

The chain is built from TRBV6-1 and TRBJ1-5; D not resolved. Germline CDR1 reads MNHNS; CDR2 reads SASEGT. The CDR3 length is 14 residues. V lost 1 base, J lost 4 bases, and 8 bases lay in between. In DNA, the CDR3 is TGTGCCAGCAGTGAAGTCGCTCAGAATCAGCCCCAGCATTTT. Translating gives CASSEVAQNQPQHF.

The chain links TRBV19 to TRBJ1-5; the D is unclear. Germline values: CDR1 LNHDA, CDR2 SQIVND (reference sequence). V lost 6 bases and J 0 bases, leaving 15 bases between the germline ends. CDR3 length: 16 residues. For the CDR3, the DNA is TGTGCCAGTAGCGTGGGAGGGTCAATTAGCAATCAGCCCCAGCATTTT. Translated, it gives CASSVGGSISNQPQHF.

V usage is TRBV2 and J usage is TRBJ1-2, with a tentative D call TRBD1 (6 bases). This CDR3 has 15 residues. Germline V gene lookup returns CDR1 SNHLY and CDR2 FYNNEI. Trimming pared 8 bases from V and 3 bases from J, leaving 19 bases between. This CDR3 reads CASHQSGGADYGYTF. The CDR3 coding sequence is TGTGCCAGCCATCAGTCCGGGGGCGCCGACTATGGCTACACCTTC.

V is TRBV7-2 and J is TRBJ2-7; D remains ambiguous. The CDR3 length is 15 residues. V was cut by 1 base and J by 1 base, with 11 bases left in between. The germline V gene has CDR1 SGHTA and CDR2 FQGNSA. The DNA of the CDR3 is TGTGCCAGCAGCTTAGGGCCGGTCAGGTCCTACGAGCAGTACTTC. Residues: CASSLGPVRSYEQYF.

The rearrangement joins TRBV29-1 to TRBJ2-2; D ambiguous. V was cut by 4 bases and J by 4 bases, with 4 bases left in between. Germline lookup yields CDR1 SQVTM and CDR2 ANQGSEA. The CDR3 sequence is 11 residues long. The CDR3 protein is CSVVGTGELFF. DNA for the CDR3: TGCAGCGTTGTAGGCACCGGGGAGCTGTTTTTT.

The chain links TRBV7-2 to TRBJ1-4; D uncertain. The CDR3 sequence is 13 residues long. V was trimmed by 2 bases and J by 7 bases, leaving 8 bases between them. The germline CDR1 and CDR2 sequences are SGHTA and FQGNSA. As DNA, the CDR3 is TGTGCCAGCAGCTTATCGCCAGGTGAAAAACTGTTTTTT. It translates to CASSLSPGEKLFF.

The genes are TRBV21-1 and TRBJ1-3; the listed D gene, TRBD1, was not tested against the DNA. TRBV21-1 is termed a pseudogene. This CDR3 is 17 amino acids long. This chain's CDR3 is CASSSRAGTSRGNTIYF. The CDR3 region has the DNA TGTGCCAGCAGCTCACGTGCCGGGACATCTCGCGGAAACACCATATATTTT.

The V and J genes are TRBV18 and TRBJ1-4; the match to TRBD1 covers 8 bases. Germline V CDR1 and CDR2: KGHSH, LQKENI. Trimming removed 6 bases from V and 8 bases from J; junction bases left unmatched: 8. The CDR3 is made up of 14 amino acids. The CDR3 loop is CASSQTGVGEKLFF. For the CDR3, the DNA is TGTGCCAGCTCTCAGACAGGGGTCGGCGAAAAACTGTTTTTT.

This chain links TRBV6-1 with TRBJ2-1; TRBD1 agrees at 9 bases. Germline V lookup: CDR1 MNHNS, CDR2 SASEGT. V dropped 6 bases and J dropped 6; count of bases not matched to a gene: 6. The CDR3 is made up of 14 amino acids. The CDR3 DNA follows: TGTGCCAGCAGGGGACAGGGTCCGGGCAATGAGCAGTTCTTC. Translated: CASRGQGPGNEQFF.

DNA of the CDR3: TGTGCCAGCAGCTCCGTACCTACGATGCAGTACTTC. This codes for CASSSVPTMQYF. The genes are TRBV7-2 and TRBJ2-7; no definite D call. This CDR3 contains 12 residues. V was trimmed by 4 bases and J by 9 bases, leaving 13 bases between them. Germline assignment: CDR1 SGHTA and CDR2 FQGNSA.

This clone has a single count. CDR3: CASSLFPGQEYEQYF. In DNA, the CDR3 is TGTGCCAGCAGTCTCTTCCCGGGACAGGAGTACGAGCAGTACTTC. The chain has TRBV27 and TRBJ2-7; 8 positions agree with TRBD1. Germline CDR1 MNHEY, CDR2 SMNVEV (reference sequence). V shed 5 bases and J 4 bases; nucleotides not matched to a gene: 10. The CDR3 is made up of 15 amino acids.

The V gene is TRBV7-9, the J gene TRBJ2-5; D gene unclear. V was pared by 5 bases and J by 8 bases, with 9 bases between. CDR3 length: 11 amino acids. The germline V gene has CDR1 SEHNR and CDR2 FQNEAQ (reference sequence). The CDR3 is CASSESITQYF. The DNA of the CDR3 is TGTGCCAGCAGCGAATCGATAACCCAGTACTTC.

The chain joins TRBV29-1 to TRBJ1-1; D is undetermined. Germline V gene sequence: CDR1 SQVTM, CDR2 ANQGSEA. V was shortened by 2 bases and J by 0 bases, with 10 bases between the two germline ends. The CDR3 has 14 amino acids. This CDR3 is CSVETITMNTEAFF. The CDR3 DNA follows: TGCAGCGTTGAAACAATAACGATGAACACTGAAGCTTTCTTT.

The table lists this clone with a count of one. Germline is not matched at one junction end, which may reflect a read error. CDR3 coding DNA: TGTGCCACCAGTCACGGGGGCTATGGCTACACCTTC. As protein: CATSHGGYGYTF. The genes are TRBV10-3 and TRBJ1-2, with TRBD1 as a possible D gene (5 bases). This CDR3 has 12 amino acids. The germline V gene encodes CDR1 ENHRY and CDR2 SYGVKD.

Written as DNA, the CDR3 is TGTGCCAGCAGTTACTTGCCGCTCATGACCACCGGGGAGCTGTTTTTT. This gives the protein CASSYLPLMTTGELFF. This chain uses TRBV6-6 with TRBJ2-2; D unresolved. Germline CDR1 and CDR2: MNHNY and SVGAGI (reference sequence). V dropped 1 base and J dropped 4 bases, with 13 bases sitting between them. CDR3 size: 16 residues.

CDR3 amino acids: CASGWGVGASALNTGELFF. CDR3 bases: TGTGCCAGCGGATGGGGGGTGGGCGCCTCGGCCTTGAACACCGGGGAGCTGTTTTTT. V gene TRBV9 combines with J gene TRBJ2-2; D might be TRBD2 (6 bases). The V gene's germline CDR1 is SGDLS and CDR2 YYNGEE. Trimming removed 7 bases from V and 1 base from J, with 26 bases in between. There are 19 residues in the CDR3.

The chain couples TRBV19 to TRBJ2-7; D uncertain. V was shortened by 8 bases and J by 0 bases, with 14 bases between the two germline ends. Germline CDR1 and CDR2: LNHDA and SQIVND (reference sequence). The CDR3 totals 14 residues. CDR3: CASSRTKLSYEQYF. The CDR3, as DNA: TGTGCCAGTTCCCGCACGAAGCTCTCCTACGAGCAGTACTTC.

The V gene is TRBV6-5, the J gene TRBJ2-7; 8 nucleotides agree with TRBD2. The CDR3 totals 15 residues. V gave up 2 bases and J gave up 3 bases; unmatched junction bases: 6. Germline lookup yields CDR1 MNHEY and CDR2 SVGAGI. The CDR3, as DNA: TGTGCCAGCAGTTACGAGGGACTAGACAGCTACGAGCAGTACTTC. Translated: CASSYEGLDSYEQYF.

J is TRBJ2-7 and V is TRBV5-1, with D tentatively TRBD2 (6 bases). Trimming shortened V by 0 bases and J by 5 bases, and 18 bases separated the two germline ends. The germline gives CDR1 SGHRS, CDR2 YFSETQ. This CDR3 is 16 amino acids long. CDR3 DNA sequence: TGCGCCAGCAGCTTGGTGGGGGGACTCGCCTACCACGAGCAGTACTTC. Amino acids: CASSLVGGLAYHEQYF.

CDR3 residues: CASSLGGGTFYEQYF. The CDR3 nucleotides read TGCGCCAGCAGCTTGGGGGGCGGAACCTTCTACGAGCAGTACTTC. This chain uses TRBV5-1 with TRBJ2-7; D is perhaps TRBD1 (5 bases). V lost 0 bases and J 3 bases, leaving 13 bases between the germline ends. This CDR3 contains 15 residues. Germline-derived CDR1 and CDR2 are SGHRS and YFSETQ.

This CDR3 is CASSLDTGGNQPQHF. DNA for the CDR3: TGTGCCAGCAGCTTAGACACAGGCGGTAATCAGCCCCAGCATTTT. The chain carries TRBV7-2 and TRBJ1-5; D may be TRBD1 (5 bases). Trimming cost V 1 base and J 4 bases, with 11 bases left between them. Germline CDR1 reads SGHTA; CDR2 reads FQGNSA. CDR3 length equals 15 residues.

The J gene is TRBJ2-3, the V gene TRBV29-1; D ambiguous. V dropped 1 base and J dropped 2 bases, with 7 bases sitting between them. This CDR3 is built from 13 residues. CDR1 is SQVTM and CDR2 is ANQGSEA in the germline V gene. The CDR3 is CSVEVTFTDTQYF. The CDR3 nucleotides are TGCAGCGTTGAAGTCACTTTCACAGATACGCAGTATTTT.

CDR3 sequence: CASSRSGTGSRETQYF. CDR3 bases: TGTGCCAGCAGCCGCTCCGGGACAGGGTCACGAGAGACCCAGTACTTC. The chain couples TRBV28 to TRBJ2-5; 9 nucleotides match TRBD1. This CDR3 is built from 16 residues. Per the germline V gene, CDR1 is MDHEN and CDR2 is SYDVKM. The V segment lost 6 bases and the J segment 4 bases; nucleotides outside the gene matches: 12.

The chain uses TRBV5-1 and TRBJ1-2; no clear D. Germline assignment: CDR1 SGHRS and CDR2 YFSETQ. V gave up 0 bases and J gave up 8 bases, with 17 bases separating them. This CDR3 comprises 15 residues. CDR3 bases: TGCGCCAGCAGCTTGGAGGCGGACCCGACCGGGGGCTACACCTTC. Translation gives CASSLEADPTGGYTF.

V is TRBV2 and J is TRBJ1-1, with D maybe TRBD1 (5 bases). V lost 1 base to trimming and J lost 10 bases, with 16 bases between them. Per germline, CDR1 SNHLY and CDR2 FYNNEI. The CDR3 has 14 amino acids. The CDR3 region is CASSEVQGFLGAFF. For the CDR3, the DNA is TGTGCCAGCAGTGAAGTTCAGGGCTTTCTGGGAGCTTTCTTT.

The chain is built from TRBV19 and TRBJ2-7; 8 bases map to TRBD2. The CDR3 sequence is 15 residues long. CDR1 is LNHDA and CDR2 is SQIVND in the germline V gene (reference sequence). V lost 1 base, J lost 2 bases, and 4 bases stayed unmatched. The CDR3 DNA reads TGTGCCAGTAGTATAGGACTAGCGAGTCCCTACGAGCAGTACTTC. It yields the protein CASSIGLASPYEQYF. Complete variable domain (other parts from reference TRBV19 and TRBJ2-7): DGGITQSPKYLFRKEGQNVTLSCEQNLNHDAMYWYRQDPGQGLRLIYYSQIVNDFQKGDIAEGYSVSREKKESFPLTVTSAQKNPTAFYLCASSIGLASPYEQYFGPGTRLTVT.

This clone was counted a single time. This sequence joins TRBV6-6 and TRBJ2-3; 9 bases align to TRBD2. The CDR3 runs to 15 residues. Germline V gene sequence: CDR1 MNHNY, CDR2 SVGAGI (reference sequence). After removal of 2 bases from V and 3 bases from J, the junction contained 3 bases not matched to a gene. CDR3 sequence reads: CASSYVAGETDTQYF. CDR3 sequence (DNA): TGTGCCAGCAGTTACGTAGCGGGGGAGACAGATACGCAGTATTTT.

This rearrangement joins TRBV28 to TRBJ1-6, with TRBD1 as a possible D gene (5 bases). Germline loops: CDR1 MDHEN, CDR2 SYDVKM. With 7 bases removed from V and 10 bases from J, the gap between germline ends came to 17 bases. The CDR3 is 14 amino acids. The CDR3 loop reads CASNSGGGTSPLHF. Here the CDR3 DNA reads TGTGCCAGCAACTCGGGGGGGGGAACCTCACCCCTCCACTTT. Variable domain in full (rest from reference TRBV28 and TRBJ1-6): DVKVTQSSRYLVKRTGEKVFLECVQDMDHENMFWYRQDPGLGLRLIYFSYDVKMKEKGDIPEGYSVSREKKERFSLILESASTNQTSMYLCASNSGGGTSPLHFGNGTRLTVT.

V usage is TRBV9 and J usage is TRBJ1-1, with D hard to call. V shed 0 bases and J shed 1 base, with 10 bases lying between them. Per the germline V gene, CDR1 is SGDLS and CDR2 is YYNGEE. The CDR3 is made up of 15 amino acids. The CDR3 nucleotides read TGTGCCAGCAGCGTAGAGCGCACCCCGAACACTGAAGCTTTCTTT. Its translation: CASSVERTPNTEAFF.